This TCR beta chain emerged from a study of blood T cell repertoires in COVID-19. TCRdb's table, derived via immunoSEQ multiplex PCR, lists solely in-frame clones and lacks some. The sample holds 90,000 to 120,000 clones; roughly 80% are singletons and the top ten take roughly 20%. This CDR3 spans 13 amino acids. With 0 bases clipped from V and 8 bases from J, the junction kept 2 bases outside the gene matches. Germline assignment: CDR1 SGHRS and CDR2 YFSETQ. This chain links TRBV5-1 with TRBJ1-2; 9 bases match TRBD1. This TCR was recovered from a man between 70 and 80 years old with active or convalescent COVID-19. The sequencing input was peripheral blood. CDR3 sequence (DNA): TGCGCCAGCAGCTTGGGGACAGGGGTAGGCTACACCTTC. Amino acids: CASSLGTGVGYTF.